The 14 T cell receptor beta chains given below trace back to one sample, sequenced in a study of blood T cell repertoires in COVID-19. Measured with immunoSEQ multiplex PCR; TCRdb has only the in-frame clones, and not every one. The sample shows about 42,000 clones, about 86% of them seen only once. Sequenced sample: peripheral blood. The receptor source for this set is a man aged 65 to 85 with acute or convalescent COVID-19.

The CDR3 spells CAWAHGTGAMAFF. DNA for the CDR3: TGTGCCTGGGCCCACGGGACAGGGGCCATGGCTTTCTTT. J is TRBJ1-1 and V is TRBV30, with 10 bases matching TRBD1. From germline, CDR1 is GTSNPN and CDR2 SVGIG (reference sequence). After removal of 5 bases from V and 11 bases from J, the junction contained 11 bases not matched to a gene. The CDR3 length is 13 residues.

This clone was observed a handful of times. V is TRBV3-1 (or the pseudogene TRBV3-2) and J is TRBJ1-1, with 7 positions matching TRBD1. The CDR3 covers 13 residues. In germline, CDR1 is LGHDT, CDR2 YNNKEL (reference sequence). J lost 4 bases, V lost 6 bases, and 5 bases had no gene match. The CDR3 reads CASSSTGFTEAFF. DNA for the CDR3: TGTGCCAGCAGTTCGACAGGGTTCACTGAAGCTTTCTTT.

The gene calls are TRBV27 and TRBJ2-7; 10 nucleotides agree with TRBD2. In germline, CDR1 is MNHEY, CDR2 SMNVEV (reference sequence). This CDR3 spans 16 amino acids. V lost 5 bases, J lost 2 bases, and 9 bases stayed unmatched. CDR3 residues: CASSPFPGLATYEQYF. The CDR3 DNA reads TGTGCCAGCAGTCCATTCCCGGGACTAGCGACCTACGAGCAGTACTTC.

The chain has TRBV7-9 and TRBJ1-1; 7 bases align to TRBD1. Germline CDR1 is SEHNR and CDR2 is FQNEAQ (reference sequence). This CDR3 is 16 amino acids long. Trimming removed 1 base from V and 1 base from J; junction bases left unmatched: 6. CDR3 bases: TGTGCCAGCAGCTTAGAGGAGGGGGCTTGGAACACTGAAGCTTTCTTT. Protein: CASSLEEGAWNTEAFF.

This clone was counted once. The CDR3, as DNA: TGTGCCAGCTCACAAATCCAGGGTCGAAATTCACCCCTCCACTTT. Protein sequence: CASSQIQGRNSPLHF. The rearrangement joins TRBV18 to TRBJ1-6; TRBD1 might be the D (5 bases). Germline V gene sequence: CDR1 KGHSH, CDR2 LQKENI. CDR3 size: 15 residues. V dropped 4 bases and J dropped 7 bases, with 14 bases sitting between them. Looking up the rest from reference TRBV18 and TRBJ1-6 gives the full variable domain: NAGVMQNPRHLVRRRGQEARLRCSPMKGHSHVYWYRQLPEEGLKFMVYLQKENIIDESGMPKERFSAEFPKEGPSILRIQQVVRGDSAAYFCASSQIQGRNSPLHFGNGTRLTVT.

The chain has TRBV10-3 and TRBJ1-3; D not certain. Germline V lookup: CDR1 ENHRY, CDR2 SYGVKD. The CDR3 is 16 amino acids. The ends were cut back, 3 bases at V and 0 bases at J, with 12 bases in the middle. The CDR3 reads CAISDHQYSSGNTIYF. The CDR3 coding sequence is TGTGCCATCAGTGATCATCAGTACAGCTCTGGAAACACCATATATTTT.

The genes are TRBV14 and TRBJ2-7; TRBD2 matches 11 bases. Trimming took 4 bases from V and 0 from J; bases not matched to a gene: 11. The germline V gene has CDR1 SGHDN and CDR2 FVKESK. The CDR3 covers 18 residues. CDR3 DNA sequence: TGTGCCAGCAGCCCCGGGACTAGCGGTTACCGGAGCTCCTACGAGCAGTACTTC. Translation: CASSPGTSGYRSSYEQYF.

The chain has TRBV5-1 and TRBJ1-6; possibly TRBD1 for D (5 bases). V dropped 2 bases and J dropped 6 bases, with 9 bases sitting between them. The germline gives CDR1 SGHRS, CDR2 YFSETQ. CDR3 length: 14 residues. CDR3 residues: CASSFGTTNSPLHF. The DNA for the CDR3 is TGCGCCAGCAGCTTCGGGACTACTAATTCACCCCTCCACTTT. The variable domain in full, with the rest retrieved from reference TRBV5-1 and TRBJ1-6, is KAGVTQTPRYLIKTRGQQVTLSCSPISGHRSVSWYQQTPGQGLQFLFEYFSETQRNKGNFPGRFSGRQFSNSRSEMNVSTLELGDSALYLCASSFGTTNSPLHFGNGTRLTVT.

The V call is TRBV2, the J call TRBJ2-2, with D hard to call. Germline V gene sequence: CDR1 SNHLY, CDR2 FYNNEI. The CDR3 is 15 residues long. Trimming cost V 2 bases and J 0 bases, with 7 bases left between them. The CDR3 DNA follows: TGTGCCAGCAGTGAATTTGCGCCGAACACCGGGGAGCTGTTTTTT. Translating it yields CASSEFAPNTGELFF.

The J gene is TRBJ2-1, the V gene TRBV5-1, with TRBD2 as a possible D gene (6 bases). Between the trimmed V and J ends, which lost 5 bases and 6 bases, there was a span of 12 bases. Germline V CDR1 and CDR2: SGHRS, YFSETQ. This CDR3 comprises 13 residues. CDR3 amino acids: CASSRLASNEQFF. In nucleotides, the CDR3 is TGCGCCAGCAGTCGTCTAGCGAGCAATGAGCAGTTCTTC.

The V call is TRBV29-1, the J call TRBJ2-2; TRBD2 aligns across 7 bases. After removal of 8 bases from V and 2 bases from J, the junction contained 14 bases not matched to a gene. CDR3 length equals 16 residues. Germline CDR1 reads SQVTM; CDR2 reads ANQGSEA. CDR3 sequence: CSISWGSSGNTGELFF. Here the CDR3 DNA reads TGCAGCATCTCATGGGGTTCTAGCGGAAACACCGGGGAGCTGTTTTTT.

The gene calls are TRBV7-9 and TRBJ2-3; 11 nucleotides match TRBD1. J lost 4 bases, V lost 6 bases, and 9 bases had no gene match. The CDR3 runs 16 residues. Germline assignment: CDR1 SEHNR and CDR2 FQNEAQ (reference sequence). CDR3 sequence: CASSLPGQGVADTQYF. The CDR3 DNA reads as TGTGCCAGCAGTCTTCCGGGACAGGGGGTCGCAGATACGCAGTATTTT.

The chain recombines TRBV28 with TRBJ1-1; D uncertain. Germline V gives CDR1 MDHEN, CDR2 SYDVKM. The CDR3 is 11 amino acids. The V gene lost 7 bases and the J gene lost 1 base, with 4 bases spanning the gap. The CDR3 DNA is TGTGCCAGCACAGAGAACACTGAAGCTTTCTTT. Translation gives CASTENTEAFF.

The V gene is TRBV11-2, the J gene TRBJ1-1; a weak D match, TRBD1 (5 bases). Germline lookup yields CDR1 SGHAT and CDR2 FQNNGV. V lost 0 bases, J lost 4 bases, and 18 bases lay in between. CDR3 length: 17 residues. CDR3 protein: CASSLERDPSARTEAFF. CDR3 DNA: TGTGCCAGCAGCTTAGAGCGGGACCCTTCGGCGCGCACTGAAGCTTTCTTT.